The 20 T cell receptor beta chains reported below all come from one sample, sequenced in a study of cytomegalovirus exposure and HLA in healthy donors. Profiling relied on immunoSEQ multiplex PCR, and the TCRdb table lists in-frame clones only, not all of them. The table includes around 300,000 clones, 75% to 90% detected once. The sequencing sample was made of PBMCs. The source is a woman aged 25-40 years in good health and CMV-seropositive.

The chain links TRBV5-1 to TRBJ2-7; 7 positions match TRBD2. V trimming: 7 bases; J trimming: 1 base; junction bases outside the gene matches: 8. Per germline, CDR1 SGHRS and CDR2 YFSETQ. CDR3 length: 14 residues. This chain's CDR3 is CASSGGGMSYEQYF. The DNA for the CDR3 is TGCGCCAGCTCCGGGGGAGGGATGTCCTACGAGCAGTACTTC. The whole variable domain, filled in from reference TRBV5-1 and TRBJ2-7, reads KAGVTQTPRYLIKTRGQQVTLSCSPISGHRSVSWYQQTPGQGLQFLFEYFSETQRNKGNFPGRFSGRQFSNSRSEMNVSTLELGDSALYLCASSGGGMSYEQYFGPGTRLTVT.

The chain links TRBV27 to TRBJ2-7; D remains ambiguous. CDR1 MNHEY and CDR2 SMNVEV come from the germline V gene (reference sequence). V was shortened by 0 bases and J by 2 bases, with 20 bases between the two germline ends. The CDR3 runs 18 residues. The CDR3 sequence is CASSLSNPGPWTAYEQYF. Here the CDR3 DNA reads TGTGCCAGCAGTTTATCAAATCCGGGCCCCTGGACGGCCTACGAGCAGTACTTC.

The rearrangement uses TRBV28 and TRBJ2-7; perhaps TRBD2 as D (5 bases). CDR3 length equals 15 residues. Between the trimmed V and J ends, which lost 2 bases and 1 base, there was a span of 12 bases. Germline values: CDR1 MDHEN, CDR2 SYDVKM. Here the CDR3 reads CASSLKGVGSYEQYF. The DNA of the CDR3 is TGTGCCAGCAGTTTAAAGGGAGTCGGGTCCTACGAGCAGTACTTC.

V is TRBV25-1 and J is TRBJ2-3; 12 bases align to TRBD1. The germline V gene has CDR1 MGHDK and CDR2 SYGVNS. CDR3 length equals 15 residues. V lost 5 bases and J lost 4; bases outside the gene matches: 4. The CDR3 DNA reads TGTGCCAGCAGTCCCGGGACAGGGGGCGCAGATACGCAGTATTTT. Translating it yields CASSPGTGGADTQYF.

This clone was observed a few times. The J gene is TRBJ2-5, the V gene TRBV7-9; D is possibly TRBD1 or TRBD2 (5 bases each). The CDR3 runs 15 residues. Germline V lookup: CDR1 SEHNR, CDR2 FQNEAQ (reference sequence). V lost 5 bases and J lost 5, with 18 bases in between. The chain's CDR3 is CASSRDVLLRETQYF. The CDR3 DNA is TGTGCCAGCAGCCGGGACGTTTTGCTCAGGGAGACCCAGTACTTC.

CDR3 region: CASSVVASGRSGEQFF. For the CDR3, the DNA is TGTGCCAGCAGCGTAGTTGCTAGCGGGAGGTCGGGTGAGCAGTTCTTC. The chain has TRBV9 and TRBJ2-1, with TRBD2 identical over 11 bases. CDR3 length: 16 amino acids. The V gene end was trimmed by 0 bases and the J gene end by 9 bases; junction bases not matched to a gene: 8. CDR1 is SGDLS and CDR2 is YYNGEE in the germline V gene.

This chain uses TRBV19 with TRBJ2-6; D uncertain. CDR1 is LNHDA, CDR2 SQIVND, per germline (reference sequence). The CDR3 totals 16 residues. V was trimmed by 1 base and J by 1 base, leaving 8 bases between them. The CDR3 region is CASSIGVASGANVLTF. In DNA form, the CDR3 reads TGTGCCAGTAGTATAGGCGTCGCGTCTGGGGCCAACGTCCTGACTTTC.

V and J are TRBV6-6 and TRBJ1-1; D ambiguous. Trimming pared 6 bases from V and 2 bases from J, leaving 16 bases between. The CDR3 sequence is 15 residues long. Germline V gene lookup returns CDR1 MNHNY and CDR2 SVGAGI (reference sequence). In DNA form, the CDR3 reads TGTGCCAGCAGACTAGGTGGAGCAACAAACACTGAAGCTTTCTTT. This sequence encodes CASRLGGATNTEAFF.

The chain couples TRBV7-3 to TRBJ2-2; 12 positions agree with TRBD1. CDR3 size: 16 residues. The germline V gene has CDR1 SGHTA and CDR2 FQGTGA. Trimming cost V 5 bases and J 7 bases; bases outside gene matches: 8. The CDR3 DNA reads as TGTGCCAGCAGCGCAACCGGGACAGGGGGCGGCGGGGAGCTGTTTTTT. Its protein is CASSATGTGGGGELFF.

The chain carries TRBV28 and TRBJ2-7, with a tentative D call TRBD1 (5 bases). The germline V gene has CDR1 MDHEN and CDR2 SYDVKM. The CDR3 sequence is 11 residues long. In DNA form, the CDR3 reads TGTGCGGGGCCGAGCTCCTACGAGCAGTACTTC. Translating it yields CAGPSSYEQYF.

The chain joins TRBV6-5 to TRBJ2-1, with TRBD2 as a possible D gene (5 bases). Per the germline V gene, CDR1 is MNHEY and CDR2 is SVGAGI. Trimming took 5 bases from V and 2 from J, leaving 13 bases between them. This CDR3 has 15 residues. CDR3 DNA: TGTGCCAGCAGTAGTAGACTCGGGGCCTACAATGAGCAGTTCTTC. This encodes CASSSRLGAYNEQFF.

This clone showed up just a few times. The chain combines TRBV2 with TRBJ1-2, with D perhaps matching TRBD1 (6 bases). Germline CDR1 SNHLY, CDR2 FYNNEI. Trimming cost V 11 bases and J 2 bases, with 12 bases left between them. This CDR3 is built from 12 residues. This CDR3 is CAAGHVNYGYTF. CDR3 nucleotides: TGTGCCGCGGGACATGTCAACTATGGCTACACCTTC. The full variable domain, its missing parts supplied by reference TRBV2 and TRBJ1-2, is EPEVTQTPSHQVTQMGQEVILRCVPISNHLYFYWYRQILGQKVEFLVSFYNNEISEKSEIFDDQFSVERPDGSNFTLKIRSTKLEDSAMYFCAAGHVNYGYTFGSGTRLTVV.

Of note for this clone: Distinct nucleotide sequences in the sample also encode this CDR3. The chain carries TRBV27 and TRBJ2-7; D assignment may be TRBD1 or TRBD2 (5 bases each). Trimming removed 3 bases at V and 3 bases at J, with 12 bases between. Germline-derived CDR1 and CDR2 are MNHEY and SMNVEV (reference sequence). This CDR3 comprises 14 residues. In nucleotides, the CDR3 is TGTGCCAGCAGTTTTATTGGGGGAGTCTACGAGCAGTACTTC. Protein sequence: CASSFIGGVYEQYF.

The rearrangement uses TRBV5-6 and TRBJ2-7; 7 bases fit TRBD1. The CDR3 contains 13 residues. Germline-derived CDR1 and CDR2 are SGHDT and YYEEEE. V lost 3 bases to trimming and J lost 1 base; unmatched junction nucleotides: 1. The CDR3 nucleotides read TGTGCCAGCAGCTGGGGACAGTCCTACGAGCAGTACTTC. This sequence encodes CASSWGQSYEQYF.

The chain links TRBV4-3 to TRBJ2-5; D is unclear. This CDR3 spans 16 amino acids. From germline, CDR1 is LGHNA and CDR2 YSLEER. V lost 0 bases and J lost 5, with 16 bases in between. CDR3 residues: CASSQDRSILGETQYF. The CDR3 coding sequence is TGCGCCAGCAGCCAAGATCGTTCTATCTTGGGGGAGACCCAGTACTTC.

This clone has a single count. This chain joins TRBV29-1 and TRBJ2-1; D is unresolved. Per the germline V gene, CDR1 is SQVTM and CDR2 is ANQGSEA. This CDR3 region has 9 residues. Between the trimmed V and J ends, which lost 3 bases and 9 bases, there was a span of 3 bases. The CDR3, as DNA: TGCAGCGTTGAGTTTGAGCAGTTCTTC. Translating gives CSVEFEQFF.

This clone was observed a few times. The same CDR3 can be traced to other DNA sequences in this sample. The gene calls are TRBV29-1 and TRBJ1-1; the D is unclear. The V gene lost 3 bases and the J gene lost 5 bases, with 7 bases spanning the gap. The CDR3 consists of 11 residues. In germline, CDR1 is SQVTM, CDR2 ANQGSEA. The DNA for the CDR3 is TGCAGCGTTGAGATTGTGACTGAAGCTTTCTTT. It translates to CSVEIVTEAFF.

The chain recombines TRBV29-1 with TRBJ1-1; unclear D gene. This CDR3 contains 10 residues. From germline, CDR1 is SQVTM and CDR2 ANQGSEA. Trimming removed 6 bases from V and 7 bases from J, with 9 bases in between. The chain's CDR3 is CSVDYSEAFF. CDR3 bases: TGCAGCGTGGATTACAGTGAAGCTTTCTTT.

V is TRBV28 and J is TRBJ2-1; D ambiguous. Germline V gene sequence: CDR1 MDHEN, CDR2 SYDVKM. V lost 1 base and J 9 bases, leaving 7 bases between the germline ends. There are 12 residues in the CDR3. The CDR3 loop reads CASSLLRGEQFF. CDR3 coding DNA: TGTGCCAGCAGTTTATTACGCGGTGAGCAGTTCTTC. The entire variable domain, with the rest obtained from reference TRBV28 and TRBJ2-1, is as follows: DVKVTQSSRYLVKRTGEKVFLECVQDMDHENMFWYRQDPGLGLRLIYFSYDVKMKEKGDIPEGYSVSREKKERFSLILESASTNQTSMYLCASSLLRGEQFFGPGTRLTVL.

The chain recombines TRBV7-6 with TRBJ2-3; 9 bases are a match to TRBD1. V was pared by 5 bases and J by 4 bases, with 7 bases of the junction left unmatched. This CDR3 contains 15 residues. Germline values: CDR1 SGHVS, CDR2 FNYEAQ. The CDR3 DNA follows: TGTGCCAGCAGCACCGGGACAGGGACGGCAGATACGCAGTATTTT. Its protein is CASSTGTGTADTQYF.